This T cell receptor (beta chain) was retrieved from a study of blood T cells in healthy people across ages. A minimum of 6 million PBMCs was isolated per sample. There are 15 residues in the CDR3. V trimming: 3 bases; J trimming: 6 bases; junction bases outside the gene matches: 4. A second PCR of 7 to 11 cycles used a sample-barcoded 5' primer and a J-beta primer mix. Carrying 12 random nucleotides, a template-switch adaptor labeled each individual cDNA molecule. TCRdb fed the 5' RACE reads into MiXCR, producing one record per CDR3 protein. The sample consists of 1.2 million to 1.5 million distinct CDR3 sequences, around 42% of them appearing once. Notes on the study in general: Both naive CD4+ cell counts and diversity were greater in long-lived donors than in aged donors. The percentage of naive T cells correlated strongly with TCR beta diversity.

The sample holds a few counts of this clonotype. The antigen is not known. Input material: blood. This sequence was found in a woman aged 18-29 years in good health. This chain links TRBV12-3 or TRBV12-4 with TRBJ2-1, with 11 nucleotides matching TRBD2. Here the CDR3 DNA reads TGTGCCAGCAGTTTGACTAGCGGGACCGTCAATGAGCAGTTCTTC. It encodes CASSLTSGTVNEQFF.